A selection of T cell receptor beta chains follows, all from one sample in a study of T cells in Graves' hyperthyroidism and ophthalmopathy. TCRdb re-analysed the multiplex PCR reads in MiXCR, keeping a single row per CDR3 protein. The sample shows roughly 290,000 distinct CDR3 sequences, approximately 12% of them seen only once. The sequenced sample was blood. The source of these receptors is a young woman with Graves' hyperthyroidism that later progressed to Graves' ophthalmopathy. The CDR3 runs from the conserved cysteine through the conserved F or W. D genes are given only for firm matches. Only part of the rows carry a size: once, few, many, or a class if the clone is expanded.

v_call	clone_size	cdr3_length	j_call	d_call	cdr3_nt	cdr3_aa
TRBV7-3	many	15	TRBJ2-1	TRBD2	TGTGCCAGCAGCCATAGCGGGAGCCCTTACAATGAGCAGTTCTTC	CASSHSGSPYNEQFF
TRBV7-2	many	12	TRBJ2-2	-	TGTGCCAGCAGCTTGGAAATCGGGGAGCTGTTTTTT	CASSLEIGELFF
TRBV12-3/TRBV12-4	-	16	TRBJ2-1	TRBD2	TGTGCCAGCAGTTTAGGGGCTAGCGGGCTTTACAATGAGCAGTTCTTC	CASSLGASGLYNEQFF
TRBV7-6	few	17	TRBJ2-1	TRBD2	TGTGCCAGCAGCTCCACGACTAGCGGACTGTCCCTGGATGAGCAGTTCTTC	CASSSTTSGLSLDEQFF
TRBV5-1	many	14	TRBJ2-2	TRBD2	TGCGCCAGCAGTTGGGGACTAGCGGCCGGGGAGCTGTTTTTT	CASSWGLAAGELFF
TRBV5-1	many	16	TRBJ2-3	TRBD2	TGCGCCAGCAGCTTGGACGGGACTAGCGGCACAGATACGCAGTATTTT	CASSLDGTSGTDTQYF
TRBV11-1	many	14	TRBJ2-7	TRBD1	TGTGCCAGCAGCTATCGGGACAGGCCAGAGGAGCAGTACTTC	CASSYRDRPEEQYF
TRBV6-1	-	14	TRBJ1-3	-	TGTGCCAGCAGTGAAGCTAGACACGGAAACACCATATATTTT	CASSEARHGNTIYF
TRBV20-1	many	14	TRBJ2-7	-	TGCAGTGCTAGAGATAGGGAAGGCTCGTACGAGCAGTACTTC	CSARDREGSYEQYF
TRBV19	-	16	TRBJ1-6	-	TGTGCCAGTAGCCGATCGGCGGGGAGGGCGCATTCACCCCTCCACTTT	CASSRSAGRAHSPLHF
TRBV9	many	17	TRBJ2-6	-	TGTGCCAGCAGCGTAGAATCTCTTGCCTCTGGGGCCAACGTCCTGACTTTC	CASSVESLASGANVLTF
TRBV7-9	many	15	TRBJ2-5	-	TGTGCCAGCAGCTTAGGAGACTGGGGGCAAGAGACCCAGTACTTC	CASSLGDWGQETQYF
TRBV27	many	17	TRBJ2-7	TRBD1	TGTGCCAGCAGTCGATCCTCCGGGACAGGCTTCCCCTACGAGCAGTACTTC	CASSRSSGTGFPYEQYF